The next 9 T cell receptor beta chains were all read from a single sample in a study of cytomegalovirus exposure and HLA in healthy donors. PCR used 60 Vbeta primers and 13 Jbeta primers. Profiled with immunoSEQ multiplex PCR; TCRdb holds only in-frame clones, not every one. The sample includes about 200,000 clones, over 70% of them seen just once. Sequenced sample: PBMCs. The receptors here all came from a boy between 2 and 15 years old in good health and CMV-seronegative.

The CDR3 loop is CASSWGRPDTQYF. The CDR3, as DNA: TGTGCCAGCAGCTGGGGGCGTCCAGATACGCAGTATTTT. The chain is built from TRBV5-6 and TRBJ2-3, with D possibly being TRBD1 (6 bases). V lost 3 bases to trimming and J lost 4 bases, with 9 bases between them. Germline V lookup: CDR1 SGHDT, CDR2 YYEEEE. The CDR3 runs to 13 residues.

The chain is built from TRBV7-3 and TRBJ2-7; D may be TRBD1 (6 bases). The germline CDR1 and CDR2 sequences are SGHTA and FQGTGA. Trimming cost V 0 bases and J 3 bases, with 9 bases left between them. This CDR3 is 14 amino acids long. The CDR3 DNA reads TGTGCCAGCAGCTTAACCGGGACACACTACGAGCAGTACTTC. Encoded protein: CASSLTGTHYEQYF.

This chain joins TRBV10-2 and TRBJ2-5; TRBD2 is a possible D gene (5 bases). The V gene's germline CDR1 is WSHSY and CDR2 SAAADI. The CDR3 is made up of 13 amino acids. The ends were cut back, 2 bases at V and 2 bases at J, with 6 bases in the middle. CDR3 sequence: CASSEGRQETQYF. Written as DNA, the CDR3 is TGCGCCAGCAGTGAGGGGAGACAAGAGACCCAGTACTTC.

This clone was observed a single time. The chain combines TRBV6-1 with TRBJ2-6, with 7 nucleotides matching TRBD1. Germline-derived CDR1 and CDR2 are MNHNS and SASEGT. CDR3 length: 15 amino acids. J lost 2 bases, V lost 7 bases, and 5 bases had no gene match. As DNA, the CDR3 is TGTGCCAGCACTCGACAGGGACCTGGGGCCAACGTCCTGACTTTC. This translates into CASTRQGPGANVLTF.

The J gene is TRBJ2-3, the V gene TRBV5-1, with D perhaps matching TRBD2 (5 bases). Germline CDR1 and CDR2: SGHRS and YFSETQ. The CDR3 consists of 14 residues. The V gene lost 5 bases and the J gene lost 0 bases, with 10 bases spanning the gap. CDR3 region: CASRGSASTDTQYF. The CDR3 DNA sequence: TGCGCCAGCAGAGGGAGTGCTAGCACAGATACGCAGTATTTT.

This chain uses TRBV30 with TRBJ1-5, with a possible D match to TRBD1 (5 bases). Trimming cost V 2 bases and J 4 bases, with 12 bases left between them. Per germline, CDR1 GTSNPN and CDR2 SVGIG (reference sequence). This CDR3 is 14 amino acids long. This chain's CDR3 is CAWSRGRSNQPQHF. The CDR3 DNA follows: TGTGCCTGGAGTAGGGGCCGCTCAAATCAGCCCCAGCATTTT.

The rearrangement uses TRBV11-2 and TRBJ2-1; 8 nucleotides agree with TRBD2. V was pared by 4 bases and J by 1 base, with 12 bases of the junction left unmatched. Germline CDR1 and CDR2: SGHAT and FQNNGV. The CDR3 has 18 amino acids. The chain's CDR3 is CASSSPRGRGASYNEQFF. The CDR3 region has the DNA TGTGCCAGCAGCTCCCCACGCGGGCGGGGGGCTTCCTACAATGAGCAGTTCTTC.

This rearrangement joins TRBV12-5 to TRBJ2-7, with 8 nucleotides matching TRBD1. Germline trimming cut 3 bases from V and 0 bases from J; bases unmatched to any gene: 10. CDR1 and CDR2 (germline): LGHNT, FRNRAP. The CDR3 covers 17 residues. The CDR3 sequence: CASGFGLGQGSSYEQYF. The CDR3 region has the DNA TGTGCTAGTGGTTTCGGCCTCGGACAGGGAAGCTCCTACGAGCAGTACTTC.

The chain is built from TRBV27 and TRBJ2-6; D is unclear. CDR1 is MNHEY, CDR2 SMNVEV, per germline (reference sequence). With 4 bases removed from V and 1 base from J, the gap between germline ends came to 11 bases. The CDR3 spans 16 residues. The CDR3 spells CASSSRLGSGANVLTF. The CDR3 DNA is TGTGCCAGCAGTTCGCGACTTGGGTCTGGGGCCAACGTCCTGACTTTC.